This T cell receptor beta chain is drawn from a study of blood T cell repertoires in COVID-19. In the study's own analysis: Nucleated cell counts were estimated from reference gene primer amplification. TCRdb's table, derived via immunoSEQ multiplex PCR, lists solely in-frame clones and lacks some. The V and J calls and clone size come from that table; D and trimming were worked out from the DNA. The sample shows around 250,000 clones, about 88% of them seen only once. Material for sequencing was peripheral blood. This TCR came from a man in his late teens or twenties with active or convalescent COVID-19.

The CDR3 region is CASSLIADYGYTF. The CDR3 nucleotides read TGTGCCAGCAGTTTGATCGCAGACTATGGCTACACCTTC. The chain recombines TRBV28 with TRBJ1-2; D unclear. The CDR3 is 13 amino acids. Germline CDR1 MDHEN, CDR2 SYDVKM. Trimming removed 3 bases from V and 3 bases from J, with 8 bases in between.